Sequencing of this T cell receptor beta chain was carried out in a study of T cell responses to AZD1222 COVID-19 vaccine. Study-wide background: Investigators merged groups given second doses at roughly 4 or roughly 12 weeks.

CDR3 size: 12 residues. V was pared by 5 bases and J by 10 bases, with 9 bases between. Germline assignment: CDR1 MNHEY and CDR2 SVGAGI. In the case of this clone: Antigen specificity is unknown.

Findings and caveats of the study: Most donors were white British, females outnumbered males, and clonal diversity was possibly underestimated.

The assay was immunoSEQ multiplex PCR, and TCRdb's table has in-frame clones only and misses some. Here the sample spans 93,000 or so clones, around 90% being singletons. The source is an adult in good health. Sample: peripheral blood, taken on day 0 of AZD1222 vaccination. The rearrangement uses TRBV6-5 and TRBJ1-6, with a tentative D call TRBD1 (6 bases). DNA of the CDR3: TGTGCCAGCAGTCTTGGGGGCTCACCCCTCCACTTT. Its protein is CASSLGGSPLHF.